The sequence of this TCR beta chain was determined in a study of CD8+ T cells in alopecia areata. Broader study findings: Although TCR sharing was seen in mice, sharing across patients was less clear, possibly for HLA-related reasons. Affected scalp, especially in alopecia totalis/universalis, had a higher clonality than normal scalp did.

Obtained from alopecia areata patients were lesional scalp punch biopsies along with peripheral blood. Separation by sorting yielded CD4+ and CD8+ T cells from PBMCs. A few counts support this clone. The antigen remains unidentified. cDNA serving as the sequencing template came from extracted, reverse transcribed RNA. Sequencing used immunoSEQ multiplex PCR; TCRdb keeps in-frame clones, though not all of them. The sample lists some 120,000 clones, 40% to 55% occurring once. Sequenced input: NKG2D-low CD8+ T cells sorted from blood. This receptor was identified in a human donor with alopecia areata.

The CDR3 nucleotides read TGCAGCGTTGGACTAGCGGGCGACTACGAGCAGTACTTC. It yields the protein CSVGLAGDYEQYF. The genes are TRBV29-1 and TRBJ2-5; the match to TRBD2 covers 10 bases. The tail of the sequence fits TRBJ2-7 better, so the J call may be wrong. Per the germline V gene, CDR1 is SQVTM and CDR2 is ANQGSEA. The CDR3 extends over 13 amino acids.